This T cell receptor beta chain was recovered during a study of CD8 T cells in Susac syndrome. On this clonotype: What it binds is unknown.

The CDR3 is made up of 14 amino acids. V shed 7 bases, J shed 8 bases, and the junction held 8 bases outside the gene matches. Germline CDR1 is LNHDA and CDR2 is SQIVND (reference sequence). Whole-study results and caveats: Regarding the TCR sequencing and HLA analysis, the study admitted that a relatively small number of individuals were involved.

The authors reverse transcribed roughly 0.5 to 1 ug RNA with random hexamers. TCRdb re-called the immunoSEQ multiplex PCR reads with MiXCR, one entry per CDR3 protein. The table lists about 430,000 distinct CDR3 sequences, 85% to 90% of them singletons. The rearrangement links TRBV19 to TRBJ2-1, with TRBD2 matching over 10 bases. Sequencing used CD8+ T cells from PBMCs. This clonotype originated in a human donor with multiple sclerosis. The CDR3 DNA reads as TGTGCCAGTAAGTTGGCTAGCGGGAGTGATGAGCAGTTCTTC. The encoded protein is CASKLASGSDEQFF.